Only one count was recorded for the clone carrying this T cell receptor (beta chain). This sample is drawn from a study of blood T cell repertoires in COVID-19. Study summary: COVID-19 samples from acute and convalescent phases originated in the United States, Italy and Spain. The analysed material was cDNA or gDNA that came from T cells, B-cell-depleted T cells, or PBMCs.

In the source study's methods: The authors estimated nucleated cell counts from reference gene primer amplification. The data were produced by immunoSEQ multiplex PCR, yet TCRdb's version contains in-frame clones alone and is incomplete. That table furnishes V, J and clone size, whereas the DNA furnished D and trimming. The sample consists of about 210,000 clones, 84% of them appearing once. Sequenced: peripheral blood. This TCR was recovered from a man aged 45 to 65 with active or convalescent COVID-19.

The CDR3 protein is CASSPGGGTYEQYF. The CDR3 bases are TGCGCCAGCAGCCCGGGGGGCGGAACCTACGAGCAGTACTTC. V usage is TRBV5-1 and J usage is TRBJ2-7, with D perhaps TRBD2 (7 bases). Germline assignment: CDR1 SGHRS and CDR2 YFSETQ. The CDR3 is made up of 14 amino acids. Trimming stripped 4 bases from V and 2 bases from J, with 13 bases between.